The T cell receptor beta chain under discussion was sequenced for a study of T cell repertoires in cytomegalovirus infection. Overall study findings and caveats: Within the response measured ex vivo, HLA-C-restricted CMV-specific TCR beta clonotypes were dominant.

Of note for this clonotype: Its cognate antigen is unknown.

MiXCR, run by TCRdb on the reads, gives a single entry per CDR3 protein. Altogether approximately 470,000 distinct CDR3 sequences are present, about 42% being singletons, with the ten largest covering 43%. This sequence was found in a human donor in good health (CMV status not recorded). Some clones in this sample may be carry-over from other donors' samples. Specimen: cultured PBMCs, collected from culture after CMV antigen stimulation.

This CDR3 is CASSKMDRVLNGYTF. For the CDR3, the DNA is TGTGCCAGCTCCAAGATGGACAGGGTTTTGAATGGCTACACCTTC. The chain has TRBV19 and TRBJ1-2; 8 bases fit TRBD1. The germline CDR1 and CDR2 sequences are LNHDA and SQIVND (reference sequence). The CDR3 length is 15 residues. The V gene end was trimmed by 9 bases and the J gene end by 6 bases; junction bases not matched to a gene: 15.